The T cell receptor (beta chain) under discussion was sequenced for a study of T cell responses to AZD1222 COVID-19 vaccine. Assay: immunoSEQ multiplex PCR; the TCRdb copy retains only in-frame clones and omits some. In the table there are over 100,000 clones, 85% to 90% of which are singletons. The CDR3 consists of 12 residues. CDR1 LNHDA and CDR2 SQIVND come from the germline V gene (reference sequence). The V end was cut by 3 bases, the J end by 8 bases, with 10 bases between. This clone was observed once. Its antigen remains unknown. Study findings and constraints: Just a handful of AZD1222 recipients tested seropositive at baseline. Close to half of spike-specific TCRs reportedly recognize unmutated variant regions. Rises in breadth and depth of Spike-specific TCRs came after two AZD1222 doses.

The clonotype comes from an adult in good health. Material: peripheral blood, obtained on day 0 of AZD1222 vaccination. V gene TRBV19 combines with J gene TRBJ1-2; possibly TRBD1 for D (5 bases). The CDR3 loop is CASSIGGGGYTF. Written as DNA, the CDR3 is TGTGCCAGTAGTATCGGGGGTGGCGGCTACACCTTC.